A single sample is the source of the 19 T cell receptor beta chains below, sequenced in a study of T cell responses to AZD1222 COVID-19 vaccine. Using immunoSEQ multiplex PCR, the repertoire was profiled, and TCRdb retains in-frame clones only, with some absent. This repertoire shows 140,000 to 150,000 clones, around 90% found once; its top ten account for 1.7%. The sequencing here drew on peripheral blood, taken on day 0 of AZD1222 vaccination. Source of these receptors: an adult in good health.

The gene calls are TRBV7-9 and TRBJ2-7; D is uncertain. The CDR3 consists of 15 residues. CDR1 and CDR2 (germline): SEHNR, FQNEAQ (reference sequence). The V end lost 4 bases, the J end lost 3 bases, and 16 bases lay between the germline ends. DNA of the CDR3: TGTGCCAGCAGCTCTGTTCGGATCGAGAACTACGAGCAGTACTTC. Translated: CASSSVRIENYEQYF.

This chain uses TRBV10-3 with TRBJ2-3; TRBD2 aligns across 10 bases. Germline trimming cut 0 bases from V and 2 bases from J; bases unmatched to any gene: 2. Germline values: CDR1 ENHRY, CDR2 SYGVKD. CDR3 length: 16 amino acids. This chain's CDR3 is CAISESLAGVTDTQYF. The CDR3 DNA sequence: TGTGCCATCAGTGAGTCCCTAGCGGGAGTCACAGATACGCAGTATTTT.

This sequence joins TRBV7-3 and TRBJ2-1; possibly TRBD1 for D (6 bases). V was cut by 5 bases and J by 1 base, with 12 bases left in between. This CDR3 is built from 15 residues. Germline V lookup: CDR1 SGHTA, CDR2 FQGTGA. The CDR3 coding sequence is TGTGCCAGCAGCCCAGGGGCTTTATCCTACAATGAGCAGTTCTTC. Its protein is CASSPGALSYNEQFF.

V is TRBV11-2 and J is TRBJ1-6; D perhaps matches TRBD1 (5 bases). Germline V gives CDR1 SGHAT, CDR2 FQNNGV. V dropped 2 bases and J dropped 4 bases, with 18 bases sitting between them. This CDR3 is built from 18 residues. Here the CDR3 reads CASSLSGLPRRYNSPLHF. In DNA form, the CDR3 reads TGTGCCAGCAGCTTATCGGGGCTCCCAAGGCGATATAATTCACCCCTCCACTTT.

This clone has just one count. This chain links TRBV6-6 with TRBJ2-2, with D hard to call. CDR3 length: 14 residues. Germline V gene lookup returns CDR1 MNHNY and CDR2 SVGAGI (reference sequence). The V end was cut by 6 bases, the J end by 3 bases, with 11 bases between. The CDR3 spells CASSSPSDTGELFF. CDR3 DNA sequence: TGTGCCAGCAGCTCCCCGTCCGACACCGGGGAGCTGTTTTTT.

The chain links TRBV11-2 to TRBJ1-3; D is unclear. Between the trimmed V and J ends, which lost 5 bases and 0 bases, there was a span of 14 bases. CDR3 length: 16 residues. Germline CDR1 is SGHAT and CDR2 is FQNNGV. The CDR3 region is CASSPGGIGSGNTIYF. The CDR3 DNA is TGTGCCAGCAGCCCAGGAGGTATCGGCTCTGGAAACACCATATATTTT.

The chain uses TRBV30 and TRBJ2-3; unclear D gene. The CDR3 totals 14 residues. CDR1 is GTSNPN and CDR2 is SVGIG in the germline V gene (reference sequence). Trimming cost V 0 bases and J 2 bases, with 9 bases left between them. The CDR3: CAWSVLKSTDTQYF. As DNA, the CDR3 is TGTGCCTGGAGTGTACTAAAGTCCACAGATACGCAGTATTTT.

The chain has TRBV27 and TRBJ1-5; D is ambiguous. Per the germline V gene, CDR1 is MNHEY and CDR2 is SMNVEV (reference sequence). V lost 2 bases, J lost 7 bases, and 9 bases lay in between. The CDR3 has 13 residues. CDR3 DNA: TGTGCCAGCAGTTTACGCCCGCGGCAGCCCCAGCATTTT. Protein sequence: CASSLRPRQPQHF.

The chain has TRBV4-1 and TRBJ2-7; 7 bases align to TRBD1. Germline assignment: CDR1 MGHRA and CDR2 YSYEKL. CDR3 length: 15 residues. With V trimmed by 2 bases and J by 2 bases, 6 bases remained unmatched. CDR3 loop: CASSQPYQGAYEQYF. DNA of the CDR3: TGCGCCAGCAGCCAACCCTATCAGGGGGCCTACGAGCAGTACTTC.

The chain links TRBV6-5 to TRBJ1-1; D gene uncertain. Trimming removed 0 bases at V and 1 base at J, with 9 bases between. This CDR3 is 15 amino acids long. CDR1 MNHEY and CDR2 SVGAGI come from the germline V gene. The CDR3 reads CASSYSGETNTEAFF. Written as DNA, the CDR3 is TGTGCCAGCAGTTACTCGGGAGAGACGAACACTGAAGCTTTCTTT.

The CDR3 here is CASSQEFGGPPYEQYF. The CDR3 nucleotides are TGTGCCAGCAGCCAAGAGTTCGGGGGCCCTCCCTACGAGCAGTACTTC. The gene calls are TRBV3-1 (or the pseudogene TRBV3-2) and TRBJ2-7, with D perhaps assigned TRBD1 or TRBD2 (6 bases each). CDR3 length equals 16 residues. Germline assignment: CDR1 LGHDT and CDR2 YNNKEL (reference sequence). Trimming cost V 0 bases and J 2 bases, with 14 bases left between them.

Here the CDR3 DNA reads TGTGCCAGCAGCCTTTTTAGCGGGAGCACAGATACGCAGTATTTT. Translated: CASSLFSGSTDTQYF. V and J are TRBV7-3 and TRBJ2-3; 7 nucleotides line up with TRBD2. Germline V gives CDR1 SGHTA, CDR2 FQGTGA. V was pared by 5 bases and J by 0 bases, with 5 bases of the junction left unmatched. The CDR3 has 15 residues.

The chain combines TRBV7-9 with TRBJ2-2; D unclear. Looked up from germline, CDR1 is SEHNR and CDR2 is FQNEAQ (reference sequence). The CDR3 totals 14 residues. V lost 0 bases and J 4 bases, leaving 6 bases between the germline ends. The CDR3 reads CASSLAGSTGELFF. In DNA form, the CDR3 reads TGTGCCAGCAGCTTAGCGGGAAGCACCGGGGAGCTGTTTTTT.

The chain combines TRBV5-1 with TRBJ1-1, with D maybe TRBD1 (6 bases). The CDR3 has 14 residues. CDR1 is SGHRS and CDR2 is YFSETQ in the germline V gene. The V gene lost 4 bases and the J gene lost 4 bases, with 14 bases spanning the gap. The CDR3 sequence is CASSPAQGSTEAFF. In DNA, the CDR3 is TGCGCCAGCAGCCCAGCACAGGGTTCCACTGAAGCTTTCTTT.

Remarks on this clone: This specimen includes other DNA sequences encoding the same CDR3. The chain uses TRBV7-9 and TRBJ2-1; D call uncertain. The germline V and J ends were trimmed by 0 bases and 0 bases, with 6 bases remaining between them. Germline V gene sequence: CDR1 SEHNR, CDR2 FQNEAQ (reference sequence). The CDR3 length is 15 residues. CDR3 amino acids: CASSLAGSSYNEQFF. Here the CDR3 DNA reads TGTGCCAGCAGCTTAGCGGGAAGCTCCTACAATGAGCAGTTCTTC.

The chain carries TRBV11-2 and TRBJ2-7, with D maybe TRBD2 (6 bases). The germline V gene has CDR1 SGHAT and CDR2 FQNNGV. V gave up 5 bases and J gave up 3 bases, with 17 bases separating them. The CDR3 is 15 residues long. Written as DNA, the CDR3 is TGTGCCAGCAGCCCACCCTACGGGAGAGGCTACGAGCAGTACTTC. It is translated as CASSPPYGRGYEQYF.

The rearrangement uses TRBV9 and TRBJ2-7; no clear D. The germline V and J ends were trimmed by 3 bases and 4 bases, with 8 bases remaining between them. Germline V CDR1 and CDR2: SGDLS, YYNGEE. The length of the CDR3 is 12 residues. The CDR3 reads CASSGNLYEQYF. CDR3 DNA: TGTGCCAGCAGCGGAAATCTATACGAGCAGTACTTC.

This clone was counted a few times. This sequence joins TRBV21-1 and TRBJ1-5. TRBV21-1 is deemed a pseudogene. This CDR3 is built from 13 residues. The CDR3 region has the DNA TGTGCCACGTTAGGGGGGGCTGTTCAGCCCCAGCATTTT. Its translation: CATLGGAVQPQHF.

V is TRBV7-9 and J is TRBJ2-2, with D unclear. With 3 bases removed from V and 6 bases from J, the gap between germline ends came to 14 bases. There are 15 residues in the CDR3. Germline V gives CDR1 SEHNR, CDR2 FQNEAQ (reference sequence). CDR3 nucleotides: TGTGCCAGCAGCTTCGGGCTCCCCGAGGCCGGGGAGCTGTTTTTT. This encodes CASSFGLPEAGELFF. Variable domain in full (rest from reference TRBV7-9 and TRBJ2-2): DTGVSQNPRHKITKRGQNVTFRCDPISEHNRLYWYRQTLGQGPEFLTYFQNEAQLEKSRLLSDRFSAERPKGSFSTLEIQRTEQGDSAMYLCASSFGLPEAGELFFGEGSRLTVL.